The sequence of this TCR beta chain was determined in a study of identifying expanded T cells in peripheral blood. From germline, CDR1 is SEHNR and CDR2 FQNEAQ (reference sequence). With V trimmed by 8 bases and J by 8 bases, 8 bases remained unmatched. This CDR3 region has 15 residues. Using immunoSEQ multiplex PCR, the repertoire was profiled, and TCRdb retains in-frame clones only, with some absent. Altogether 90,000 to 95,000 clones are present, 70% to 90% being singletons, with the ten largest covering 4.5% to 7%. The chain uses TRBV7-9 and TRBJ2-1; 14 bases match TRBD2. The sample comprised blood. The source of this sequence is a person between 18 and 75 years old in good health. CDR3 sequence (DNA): TGTGCCAGCTGGACTAGCGGGAGGTTAGGCGATGAGCAGTTCTTC. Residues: CASWTSGRLGDEQFF.